Shown below are 25 T cell receptor beta chains from a single sample sequenced in a study of cytomegalovirus exposure and HLA in healthy donors. Primers included in the PCR were 60 Vbeta and 13 Jbeta primers. Data came from immunoSEQ multiplex PCR; TCRdb stores just in-frame clones and leaves some out. The repertoire includes 98,000 or so clones, 60% to 80% of them detected once, and approximately 8% sits in the top ten. The material sequenced was PBMCs. Every receptor here comes from a female donor in good health and CMV-seronegative.

The rearrangement links TRBV5-1 to TRBJ1-2, with 7 nucleotides matching TRBD1. Germline CDR1 SGHRS, CDR2 YFSETQ. V lost 1 base to trimming and J lost 4 bases; unmatched junction nucleotides: 7. The CDR3 covers 15 residues. CDR3 bases: TGCGCCAGCAGCTTGACAGGGGTCGCTACCTATGGCTACACCTTC. As protein: CASSLTGVATYGYTF. The full variable domain, completed using reference TRBV5-1 and TRBJ1-2, is KAGVTQTPRYLIKTRGQQVTLSCSPISGHRSVSWYQQTPGQGLQFLFEYFSETQRNKGNFPGRFSGRQFSNSRSEMNVSTLELGDSALYLCASSLTGVATYGYTFGSGTRLTVV.

The J gene is TRBJ1-1, the V gene TRBV7-9; TRBD1 aligns across 7 bases. In germline, CDR1 is SEHNR, CDR2 FQNEAQ (reference sequence). CDR3 length: 14 amino acids. V dropped 6 bases and J dropped 5; count of bases not matched to a gene: 9. Written as DNA, the CDR3 is TGTGCCAGCAGTCCACTACAGGGGAATACTGAAGCTTTCTTT. It specifies CASSPLQGNTEAFF.

The gene calls are TRBV2 and TRBJ2-1; 9 nucleotides align to TRBD2. CDR3 length: 15 residues. The V segment lost 5 bases and the J segment 8 bases; nucleotides outside the gene matches: 10. In germline, CDR1 is SNHLY, CDR2 FYNNEI. This chain's CDR3 is CASSNSGGLGDEQFF. DNA for the CDR3: TGTGCCAGCAGTAATAGCGGGGGACTCGGCGATGAGCAGTTCTTC.

The chain links TRBV30 to TRBJ1-2; the match to TRBD1 covers 9 bases. The V segment lost 0 bases and the J segment 7 bases; nucleotides outside the gene matches: 3. The CDR3 is 13 residues long. Germline CDR1 GTSNPN, CDR2 SVGIG (reference sequence). CDR3 residues: CAWSVGQGTGYTF. In DNA, the CDR3 is TGTGCCTGGAGTGTGGGACAGGGTACTGGCTACACCTTC.

This clone showed up just once. The chain employs TRBV7-9 and TRBJ1-4; the D gene is possibly TRBD1 (5 bases). The V gene lost 4 bases and the J gene lost 0 bases, with 12 bases spanning the gap. Germline assignment: CDR1 SEHNR and CDR2 FQNEAQ (reference sequence). The CDR3 has 16 residues. CDR3 in DNA: TGTGCCAGCAGCTATGGACGGGGGGCAACTAATGAAAAACTGTTTTTT. It specifies CASSYGRGATNEKLFF.

V usage is TRBV7-9 and J usage is TRBJ2-5, with TRBD2 identical over 14 bases. Germline CDR1 is SEHNR and CDR2 is FQNEAQ (reference sequence). This CDR3 contains 16 residues. V lost 5 bases to trimming and J lost 2 bases; unmatched junction nucleotides: 4. This CDR3 is CASSLGLAGGQETQYF. The CDR3 DNA reads TGTGCCAGCAGCCTCGGACTAGCGGGGGGTCAAGAGACCCAGTACTTC. Supplemented by reference TRBV7-9 and TRBJ2-5, the full variable domain reads DTGVSQNPRHKITKRGQNVTFRCDPISEHNRLYWYRQTLGQGPEFLTYFQNEAQLEKSRLLSDRFSAERPKGSFSTLEIQRTEQGDSAMYLCASSLGLAGGQETQYFGPGTRLLVL.

The chain carries TRBV18 and TRBJ2-5; D remains ambiguous. Trimming stripped 0 bases from V and 4 bases from J, with 3 bases between. In germline, CDR1 is KGHSH, CDR2 LQKENI. The CDR3 is 12 amino acids. The CDR3 is CASSPPGETQYF. The CDR3 bases are TGTGCCAGCTCACCACCCGGAGAGACCCAGTACTTC.

J is TRBJ2-7 and V is TRBV19; 7 bases align to TRBD1. Trimming removed 10 bases from V and 2 bases from J; junction bases left unmatched: 11. The CDR3 extends over 14 amino acids. From germline, CDR1 is LNHDA and CDR2 SQIVND (reference sequence). In DNA, the CDR3 is TGTGCCACCGCACTCGACAGGGACCCCTACGAGCAGTACTTC. This translates into CATALDRDPYEQYF.

The CDR3 spells CASSYSRTGGGYTF. The CDR3 DNA sequence: TGTGCCAGCAGTTATTCCAGGACAGGGGGAGGCTACACCTTC. V and J are TRBV6-5 and TRBJ1-2; TRBD1 matches 10 bases. The germline V gene encodes CDR1 MNHEY and CDR2 SVGAGI. The CDR3 is 14 amino acids. With V trimmed by 3 bases and J by 8 bases, 6 bases remained unmatched.

The chain combines TRBV9 with TRBJ2-1; 7 bases are shared with TRBD1. Germline trimming cut 6 bases from V and 4 bases from J; bases unmatched to any gene: 10. The CDR3 extends over 15 amino acids. Germline CDR1 SGDLS, CDR2 YYNGEE. This chain's CDR3 is CASTPEDRSYNEQFF. Written as DNA, the CDR3 is TGTGCCAGCACCCCAGAGGACAGGAGTTACAATGAGCAGTTCTTC.

This chain uses TRBV2 with TRBJ2-1, with 9 bases aligning to TRBD1. This CDR3 has 14 amino acids. Germline CDR1 reads SNHLY; CDR2 reads FYNNEI. Trimming removed 7 bases from V and 8 bases from J; junction bases left unmatched: 9. The CDR3 nucleotides read TGTGCCAGCACTCCGGGACAGGGAAGCCATGAGCAGTTCTTC. Translated: CASTPGQGSHEQFF.

This chain uses TRBV18 with TRBJ2-1, with D possibly matching TRBD1 (5 bases). This CDR3 region has 15 residues. Germline assignment: CDR1 KGHSH and CDR2 LQKENI. With 1 base removed from V and 7 bases from J, the gap between germline ends came to 14 bases. The CDR3 DNA reads TGTGCCAGCTCACCACAAAGGGGCGATGGTAATGAGCAGTTCTTC. It is translated as CASSPQRGDGNEQFF.

The chain couples TRBV30 to TRBJ1-1; possibly TRBD1 for D (6 bases). Germline V CDR1 and CDR2: GTSNPN, SVGIG (reference sequence). Trimming pared 5 bases from V and 2 bases from J, leaving 9 bases between. The CDR3 extends over 12 amino acids. The CDR3 bases are TGTGCCTGGCGTGGGGGCAACACTGAAGCTTTCTTT. Translating gives CAWRGGNTEAFF.

This clone has only one observation. The chain is built from TRBV2 and TRBJ2-2; D is ambiguous. The CDR3 has 14 amino acids. Germline lookup yields CDR1 SNHLY and CDR2 FYNNEI. With 7 bases removed from V and 1 base from J, the gap between germline ends came to 10 bases. The CDR3 DNA sequence: TGTGCCAGCAACCTTGCAGGGAACACCGGGGAGCTGTTTTTT. Translating gives CASNLAGNTGELFF.

V gene TRBV29-1 combines with J gene TRBJ1-1; 11 bases map to TRBD1. CDR1 is SQVTM and CDR2 is ANQGSEA in the germline V gene. This CDR3 contains 16 residues. J lost 1 base, V lost 2 bases, and 6 bases had no gene match. CDR3 loop: CSVENRDRGGNTEAFF. The CDR3 coding sequence is TGCAGCGTTGAAAACCGGGACAGGGGGGGGAACACTGAAGCTTTCTTT.

V and J are TRBV7-2 and TRBJ2-7; 9 bases agree with TRBD1. The ends lost 6 bases at V and 3 bases at J; junction bases unmatched: 9. The germline CDR1 and CDR2 sequences are SGHTA and FQGNSA. This CDR3 region has 15 residues. The CDR3, as DNA: TGTGCCAGCAGTCATACCGGGACAGGGTACTACGAGCAGTACTTC. It translates to CASSHTGTGYYEQYF.

V usage is TRBV5-1 and J usage is TRBJ2-5; 9 nucleotides match TRBD2. The CDR3 runs 15 residues. V was clipped by 4 bases and J by 5 bases; unmatched bases: 9. Germline V gene lookup returns CDR1 SGHRS and CDR2 YFSETQ. CDR3 protein: CASSAGGSGGETQYF. CDR3 nucleotides: TGCGCCAGCAGCGCGGGGGGGTCCGGGGGGGAGACCCAGTACTTC.

The V call is TRBV30, the J call TRBJ1-1, with TRBD1 identical over 7 bases. Trimming at V came to 5 bases and at J to 2 bases, leaving 2 bases not matched to a gene. Germline CDR1 reads GTSNPN; CDR2 reads SVGIG (reference sequence). CDR3 length: 12 amino acids. The CDR3 DNA is TGTGCCTGGGACAGGGAAAACACTGAAGCTTTCTTT. It encodes CAWDRENTEAFF.

The sample holds a few counts of this clone. This chain connects TRBV5-1 to TRBJ2-5; D is perhaps TRBD2 (6 bases). CDR1 SGHRS and CDR2 YFSETQ come from the germline V gene. Trimming shortened V by 3 bases and J by 1 base, and 10 bases separated the two germline ends. The CDR3 spans 14 residues. The CDR3 spells CASSSRAGQETQYF. The CDR3 nucleotides read TGCGCCAGCAGCTCGAGAGCGGGCCAAGAGACCCAGTACTTC.

The chain employs TRBV2 and TRBJ1-6; no firm D call. Looked up from germline, CDR1 is SNHLY and CDR2 is FYNNEI. The V end was cut by 9 bases, the J end by 5 bases, with 14 bases between. This CDR3 is 14 amino acids long. The CDR3 loop reads CASTQKVDNSPLHF. The CDR3, as DNA: TGTGCCAGTACACAAAAAGTCGATAATTCACCCCTCCACTTT.

The V call is TRBV2, the J call TRBJ2-3; D ambiguous. The CDR3 totals 14 residues. V lost 4 bases and J 2 bases, leaving 10 bases between the germline ends. Germline V CDR1 and CDR2: SNHLY, FYNNEI. This CDR3 reads CASSGPGFTDTQYF. CDR3 in DNA: TGTGCCAGCAGTGGTCCGGGTTTCACAGATACGCAGTATTTT.

This chain uses TRBV21-1 with TRBJ2-1; no DNA check was done on the table's D call, TRBD2. TRBV21-1 is flagged as a pseudogene. The CDR3 extends over 14 amino acids. CDR3 sequence: CASFGTSGYNEQFF. DNA of the CDR3: TGTGCCAGTTTCGGGACTAGCGGATACAATGAGCAGTTCTTC.

This chain joins TRBV9 and TRBJ2-7; TRBD1 is a possible D gene (6 bases). Germline V CDR1 and CDR2: SGDLS, YYNGEE. V shed 4 bases and J shed 3 bases, with 14 bases lying between them. The CDR3 has 14 residues. CDR3 region: CASSPGQTYYEQYF. CDR3 nucleotide sequence: TGTGCCAGCAGCCCTGGACAGACTTACTACGAGCAGTACTTC.

This clone turned up a few times. The chain recombines TRBV9 with TRBJ1-3; perhaps TRBD1 as D (6 bases). Germline values: CDR1 SGDLS, CDR2 YYNGEE. The CDR3 sequence is 14 residues long. V dropped 0 bases and J dropped 4 bases, with 8 bases sitting between them. This CDR3 reads CASSVDTGGNTIYF. CDR3 bases: TGTGCCAGCAGCGTAGATACAGGGGGAAACACCATATATTTT.

The chain combines TRBV27 with TRBJ1-1; D possibly corresponds to TRBD1 (5 bases). Trimming removed 6 bases at V and 4 bases at J, with 12 bases between. CDR3 size: 13 residues. Germline CDR1 and CDR2: MNHEY and SMNVEV (reference sequence). The CDR3 reads CASRGPLGTEAFF. CDR3 bases: TGTGCCAGCAGGGGGCCCTTGGGCACTGAAGCTTTCTTT.